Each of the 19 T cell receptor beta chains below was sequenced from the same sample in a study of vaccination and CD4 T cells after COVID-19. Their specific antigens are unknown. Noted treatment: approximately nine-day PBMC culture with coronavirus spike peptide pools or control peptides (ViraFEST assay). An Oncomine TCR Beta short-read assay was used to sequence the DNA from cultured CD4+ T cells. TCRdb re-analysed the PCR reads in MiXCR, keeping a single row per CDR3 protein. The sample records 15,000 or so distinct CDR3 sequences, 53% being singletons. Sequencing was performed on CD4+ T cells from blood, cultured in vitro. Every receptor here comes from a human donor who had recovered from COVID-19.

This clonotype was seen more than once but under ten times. CDR3 in amino acids: CTGTHQETQYF. In DNA form, the CDR3 reads TGCACCGGGACTCACCAAGAGACCCAGTACTTC. This chain links TRBV20-1 with TRBJ2-5; D may be TRBD2 (6 bases). The CDR3 spans 11 residues. CDR1 and CDR2 from the germline V gene are DFQATT and SNEGSKA (reference sequence).

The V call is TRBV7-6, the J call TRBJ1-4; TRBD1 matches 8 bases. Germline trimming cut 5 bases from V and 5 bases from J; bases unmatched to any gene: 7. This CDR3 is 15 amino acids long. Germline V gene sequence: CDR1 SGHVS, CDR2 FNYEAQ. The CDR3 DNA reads TGTGCCAGCAGCCTACAGGGGGGCCCCAATGAAAAACTGTTTTTT. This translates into CASSLQGGPNEKLFF.

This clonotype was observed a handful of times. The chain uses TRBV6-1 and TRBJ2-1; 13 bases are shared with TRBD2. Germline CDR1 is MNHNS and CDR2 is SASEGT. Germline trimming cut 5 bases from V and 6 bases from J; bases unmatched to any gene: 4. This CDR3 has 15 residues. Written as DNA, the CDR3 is TGTGCCAGCAGTCCGGGACTAGCGGGAACCAATGAGCAGTTCTTC. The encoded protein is CASSPGLAGTNEQFF.

The CDR3 protein is CASSIDRTSYEQYF. Written as DNA, the CDR3 is TGTGCCAGCAGTATAGACAGAACCTCCTACGAGCAGTACTTC. The rearrangement links TRBV2 to TRBJ2-7; D may be TRBD1 (5 bases). Germline lookup yields CDR1 SNHLY and CDR2 FYNNEI. There are 14 residues in the CDR3. V lost 5 bases to trimming and J lost 0 bases, with 11 bases between them.

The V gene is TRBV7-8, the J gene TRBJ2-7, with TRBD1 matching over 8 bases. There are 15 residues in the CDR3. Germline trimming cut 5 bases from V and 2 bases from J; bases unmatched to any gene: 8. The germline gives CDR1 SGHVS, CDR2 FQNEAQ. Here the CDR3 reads CASSLRTGPTYEQYF. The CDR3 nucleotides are TGTGCCAGCAGCCTACGGACAGGGCCAACCTACGAGCAGTACTTC.

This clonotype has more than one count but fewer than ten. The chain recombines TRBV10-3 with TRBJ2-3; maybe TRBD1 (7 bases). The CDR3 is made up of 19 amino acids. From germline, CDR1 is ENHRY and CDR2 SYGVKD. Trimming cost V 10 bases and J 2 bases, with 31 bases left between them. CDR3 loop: CATRRRDSVGLTDTDTQYF. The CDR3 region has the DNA TGTGCCACCAGGAGGAGGGACAGCGTGGGTCTCACCGACACAGATACGCAGTATTTT.

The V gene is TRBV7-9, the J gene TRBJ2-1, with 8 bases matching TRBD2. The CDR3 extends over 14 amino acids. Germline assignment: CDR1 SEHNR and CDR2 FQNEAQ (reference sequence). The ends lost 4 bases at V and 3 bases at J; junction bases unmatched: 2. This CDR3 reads CASSSGTSYNEQFF. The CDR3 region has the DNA TGTGCCAGCAGCTCCGGGACTAGCTACAATGAGCAGTTCTTC. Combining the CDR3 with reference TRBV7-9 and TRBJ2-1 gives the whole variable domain DTGVSQNPRHKITKRGQNVTFRCDPISEHNRLYWYRQTLGQGPEFLTYFQNEAQLEKSRLLSDRFSAERPKGSFSTLEIQRTEQGDSAMYLCASSSGTSYNEQFFGPGTRLTVL.

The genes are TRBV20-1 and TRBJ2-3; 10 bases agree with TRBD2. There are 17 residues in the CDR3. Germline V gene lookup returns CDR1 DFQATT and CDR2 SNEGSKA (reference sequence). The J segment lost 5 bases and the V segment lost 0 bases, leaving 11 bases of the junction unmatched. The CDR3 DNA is TGCAGTGCTAGAGATCCGGCTAGCGGGAGAGGTAAAGATACGCAGTATTTT. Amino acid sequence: CSARDPASGRGKDTQYF.

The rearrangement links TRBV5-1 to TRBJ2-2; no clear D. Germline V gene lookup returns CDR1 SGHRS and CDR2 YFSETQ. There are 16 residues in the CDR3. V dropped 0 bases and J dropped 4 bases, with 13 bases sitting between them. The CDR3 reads CASSLVMDPRTGELFF. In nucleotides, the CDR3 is TGCGCCAGCAGCTTGGTCATGGACCCGCGCACCGGGGAGCTGTTTTTT. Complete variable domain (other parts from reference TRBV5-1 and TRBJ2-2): KAGVTQTPRYLIKTRGQQVTLSCSPISGHRSVSWYQQTPGQGLQFLFEYFSETQRNKGNFPGRFSGRQFSNSRSEMNVSTLELGDSALYLCASSLVMDPRTGELFFGEGSRLTVL.

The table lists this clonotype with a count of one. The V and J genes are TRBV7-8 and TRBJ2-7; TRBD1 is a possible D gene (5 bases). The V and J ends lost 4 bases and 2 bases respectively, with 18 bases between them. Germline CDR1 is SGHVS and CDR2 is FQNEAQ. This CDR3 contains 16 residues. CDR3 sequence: CASSSMAGRTTYEQYF. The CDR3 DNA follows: TGTGCCAGCAGCTCCATGGCTGGGCGGACAACCTACGAGCAGTACTTC.

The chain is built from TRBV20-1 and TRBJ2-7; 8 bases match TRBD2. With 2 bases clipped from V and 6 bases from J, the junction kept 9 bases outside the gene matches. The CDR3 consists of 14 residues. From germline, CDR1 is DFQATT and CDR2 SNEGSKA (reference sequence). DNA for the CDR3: TGCAGTGCTAGAATCCCGGGACTAGTAGGCGAGCAGTACTTC. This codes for CSARIPGLVGEQYF.

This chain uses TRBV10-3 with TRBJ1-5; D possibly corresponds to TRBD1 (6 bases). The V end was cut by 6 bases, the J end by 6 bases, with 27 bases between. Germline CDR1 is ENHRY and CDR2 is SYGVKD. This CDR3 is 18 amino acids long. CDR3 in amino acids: CAISGGQGQGGVSQPQHF. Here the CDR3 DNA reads TGTGCCATCAGCGGGGGCCAGGGGCAAGGAGGAGTTTCTCAGCCCCAGCATTTT.

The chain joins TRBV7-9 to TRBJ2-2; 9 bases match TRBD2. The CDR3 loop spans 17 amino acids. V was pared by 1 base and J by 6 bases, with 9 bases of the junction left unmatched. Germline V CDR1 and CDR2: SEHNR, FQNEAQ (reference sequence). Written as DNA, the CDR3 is TGTGCCAGCAGCTTAGGACTAGCGGACCCCTCGGCCGGGGAGCTGTTTTTT. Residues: CASSLGLADPSAGELFF.

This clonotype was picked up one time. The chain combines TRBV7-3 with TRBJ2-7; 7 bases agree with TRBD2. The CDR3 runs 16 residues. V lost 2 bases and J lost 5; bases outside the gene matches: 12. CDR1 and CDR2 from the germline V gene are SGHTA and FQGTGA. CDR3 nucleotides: TGTGCCAGCAGCTTAGGGGTGCGCGGGAGCGGGAACGAGCAGTACTTC. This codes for CASSLGVRGSGNEQYF.

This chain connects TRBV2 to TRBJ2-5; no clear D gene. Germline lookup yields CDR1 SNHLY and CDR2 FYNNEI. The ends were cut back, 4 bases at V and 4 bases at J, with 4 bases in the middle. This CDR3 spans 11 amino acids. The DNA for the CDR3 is TGTGCCAGCAGTGTCGGAGAGACCCAGTACTTC. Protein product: CASSVGETQYF.

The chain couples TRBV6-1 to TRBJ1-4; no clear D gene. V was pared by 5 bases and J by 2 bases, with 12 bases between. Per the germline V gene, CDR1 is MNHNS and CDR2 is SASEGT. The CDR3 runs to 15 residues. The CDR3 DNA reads TGTGCCAGCAGTCCAAACCCGAAGACTAATGAAAAACTGTTTTTT. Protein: CASSPNPKTNEKLFF.

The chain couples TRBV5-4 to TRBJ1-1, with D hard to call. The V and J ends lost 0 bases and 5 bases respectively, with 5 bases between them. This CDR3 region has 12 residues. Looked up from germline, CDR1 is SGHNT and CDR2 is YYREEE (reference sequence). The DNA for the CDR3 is TGTGCCAGCAGCTTGGCTGAAACTGAAGCTTTCTTT. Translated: CASSLAETEAFF.

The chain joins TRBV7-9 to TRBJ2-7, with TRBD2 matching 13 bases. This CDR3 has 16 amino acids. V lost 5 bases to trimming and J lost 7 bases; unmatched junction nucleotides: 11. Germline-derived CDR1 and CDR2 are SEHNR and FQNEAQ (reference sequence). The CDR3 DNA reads TGTGCCAGCAGCCCGCAACTAGCGGGAGGGCCGGGTGAGCAGTACTTC. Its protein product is CASSPQLAGGPGEQYF.

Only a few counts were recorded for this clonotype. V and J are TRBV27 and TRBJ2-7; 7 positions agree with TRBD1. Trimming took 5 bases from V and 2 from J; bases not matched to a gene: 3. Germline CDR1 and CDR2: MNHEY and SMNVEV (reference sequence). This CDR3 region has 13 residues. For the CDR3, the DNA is TGTGCCAGCAGTCGGACAGGACCCTACGAGCAGTACTTC. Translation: CASSRTGPYEQYF.